The source of this T cell receptor beta chain is a study of T cell responses to AZD1222 COVID-19 vaccine. Overall study context: Analyses pooled second doses at about 4 or about 12 weeks. Study results and caveats: Repertoire sampling happened only post peak T cell response. Baseline antibody screening turned up just a handful of seropositive AZD1222 recipients. Among vaccine-associated CD4 TCRs, coverage spanned spike, with dominance at 160-218 and 743-854.

Here immunoSEQ multiplex PCR was the method, and the copy in TCRdb shows in-frame clones only, minus some. The table has approximately 200,000 clones, around 90% seen once; the top ten hold 7.5% to 9.5%. This CDR3 is built from 15 residues. Germline CDR1 reads SGDLS; CDR2 reads YYNGEE. V was cut by 4 bases and J by 1 base, with 14 bases left in between. As to this clone: No antigen is known for it.

The origin of this receptor is an adult in good health. V usage is TRBV9 and J usage is TRBJ1-1; no clear D. Here the sequenced sample was peripheral blood, taken on day 0 of AZD1222 vaccination. The CDR3 bases are TGTGCCAGCAGCCGGGTCCTCGGACCGAACACTGAAGCTTTCTTT. Its translation: CASSRVLGPNTEAFF.